This T cell receptor (beta chain) is from a study of shared clonotypes between healthy human individuals. Study-wide findings and caveats: Generation probabilities of non-shared clonotypes were lower (relative to those shared by all four donors). What rarefaction showed was incomplete sorted-subset sequencing despite large depth.

Regarding this clone: No antigen is known for it.

The assay was run at deep level. Sorted-subset replicate PCRs used about 0.2 ug DNA, 30,000 or so T cell genomes. Sequenced by immunoSEQ multiplex PCR; TCRdb stores in-frame clones only, minus some. In the table there are over a million clones, roughly 96% of which are singletons. The germline CDR1 and CDR2 sequences are MNHNS and SASEGT. The CDR3 is 12 residues long. The V and J ends lost 8 bases and 0 bases, in that order; junction bases with no gene match: 1. The sequenced sample consisted of naive CD4+ T cells sorted from blood. Regarding subset: CD45RA+ positively selected. The chain carries TRBV6-1 and TRBJ2-7, with 7 bases identical to TRBD2. This TCR derives from a man younger than 45 in good health. The DNA of the CDR3 is TGTGCCAGCCGGACTAGCTCCTACGAGCAGTACTTC. Translation: CASRTSSYEQYF.